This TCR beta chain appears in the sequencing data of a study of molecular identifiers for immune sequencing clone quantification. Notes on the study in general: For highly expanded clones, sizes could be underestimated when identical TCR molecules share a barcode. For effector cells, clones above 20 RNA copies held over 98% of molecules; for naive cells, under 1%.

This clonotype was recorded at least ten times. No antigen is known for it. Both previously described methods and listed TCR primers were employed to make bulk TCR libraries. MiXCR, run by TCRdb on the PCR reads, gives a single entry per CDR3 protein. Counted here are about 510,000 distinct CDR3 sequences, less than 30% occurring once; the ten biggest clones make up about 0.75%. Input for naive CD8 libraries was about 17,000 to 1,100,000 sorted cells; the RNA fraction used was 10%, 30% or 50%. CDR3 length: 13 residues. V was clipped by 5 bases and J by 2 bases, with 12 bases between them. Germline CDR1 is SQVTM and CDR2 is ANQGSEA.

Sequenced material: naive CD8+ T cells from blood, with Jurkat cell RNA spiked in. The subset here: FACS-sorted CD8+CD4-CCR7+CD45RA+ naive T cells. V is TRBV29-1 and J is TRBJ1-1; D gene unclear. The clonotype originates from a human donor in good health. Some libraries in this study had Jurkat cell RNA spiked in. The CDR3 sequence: CSVSDWENTEAFF. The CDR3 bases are TGCAGCGTTTCCGATTGGGAAAACACTGAAGCTTTCTTT.